The present T cell receptor (beta chain) was sequenced within a study of cytomegalovirus exposure and HLA in healthy donors. The germline V gene has CDR1 SGHVS and CDR2 FQNEAQ. CDR3 length: 15 amino acids. V lost 1 base and J 7 bases, leaving 14 bases between the germline ends. The PCR had 60 Vbeta and 13 Jbeta primers. The repertoire was sequenced with immunoSEQ multiplex PCR; TCRdb's copy has only in-frame clones and lacks some. Of over 90,000 clones detected, 55% to 75% appear once; the ten largest clones hold approximately 16%. The clonotype was recovered from a woman in her fifties or sixties in good health and CMV-seropositive. V is TRBV7-8 and J is TRBJ2-1, with D perhaps matching TRBD2 (7 bases). Sequences were obtained from PBMCs. The CDR3 region is CASSLGGGGSNEQFF. Here the CDR3 DNA reads TGTGCCAGCAGCTTAGGGGGAGGGGGTTCGAATGAGCAGTTCTTC.